This entry features one T cell receptor beta chain sequence. The sample comes from a study of long-term antiretroviral therapy in people with HIV. Across the study: The 2015 recommendation for immediate ART came about a decade after the earliest samples.

This CDR3 has 15 residues. V lost 2 bases to trimming and J lost 6 bases, with 17 bases between them. CDR1 and CDR2 from the germline V gene are MNHNS and SASEGT. Survey level was the resolution at which the v3.0 immunoSEQ assay ran. Libraries were prepared by immunoSEQ multiplex PCR; TCRdb keeps only in-frame clonotypes and omits some of them. The sample lists just over 15,000 clones, roughly 80% occurring once. The sample here was unsorted PBMCs, taken just before starting antiretroviral therapy. The TCR was taken from a man aged 40-49 years with HIV. V gene TRBV6-1 combines with J gene TRBJ2-7; the D call may be TRBD1 or TRBD2 (5 bases each). CDR3 sequence: CASSEPGRGGREQYF. The CDR3 DNA follows: TGTGCCAGCAGTGAACCGGGACGGGGCGGTCGCGAGCAGTACTTC.